This is a list of T cell receptor beta chains from one sample in a study of CD8 T cells in Susac syndrome. Using its own MiXCR run on the immunoSEQ multiplex PCR reads, TCRdb lists one record per CDR3 protein. The profile shows some 170,000 distinct CDR3 sequences, approximately 93% of them singletons. Sequenced input: CD4+ T cells from PBMCs. These receptors originate from a human donor with multiple sclerosis. Both conserved end residues are part of each CDR3. Each record gives: J gene, clone size, D gene, V gene, CDR3 protein, CDR3 DNA. A D gene is named only where the DNA matches it firmly. Clone size is shown for a subset of rows, as once, few, many or a class of expanded clone.

TRBJ2-7	-	TRBD1	TRBV7-2	CASSFTGTGGGYEQYF	TGTGCCAGCAGCTTTACCGGGACAGGGGGCGGGTACGAGCAGTACTTC
TRBJ2-7	once	-	TRBV11-3	CASSLAYRDEQYF	TGTGCCAGCAGCTTAGCCTACAGGGACGAGCAGTACTTC
TRBJ1-5	-	-	TRBV7-9	CASSLFAGQPQHF	TGTGCCAGCAGCTTATTCGCGGGACAGCCCCAGCATTTT
TRBJ2-1	-	-	TRBV7-8	CASSRGPVNEQFF	TGTGCCAGCAGCCGAGGGCCCGTCAATGAGCAGTTCTTC
TRBJ1-1	-	-	TRBV6-5	CASSYSQGLNTEAFF	TGTGCCAGCAGTTACAGTCAGGGGCTAAACACTGAAGCTTTCTTT
TRBJ1-5	-	TRBD1	TRBV20-1	CSAPDRGLSQPQHF	TGCAGCGCTCCGGACAGGGGGCTATCTCAGCCCCAGCATTTT
TRBJ2-1	-	TRBD1	TRBV19	CASSRTGGNYNEQFF	TGTGCCAGTAGTCGAACAGGGGGAAACTACAATGAGCAGTTCTTC
TRBJ2-5	-	-	TRBV19	CASSLFQGSETQYF	TGTGCCAGTAGTCTATTCCAGGGTTCAGAGACCCAGTACTTC
TRBJ2-5	-	-	TRBV29-1	CSVGVGGETQYF	TGCAGCGTTGGGGTAGGCGGGGAGACCCAGTACTTC
TRBJ2-7	-	-	TRBV27	CASSESQGRYEQYF	TGTGCCAGCAGTGAAAGTCAGGGCCGTTATGAGCAGTACTTC
TRBJ1-5	-	-	TRBV6-2/TRBV6-3	CASSPMLWSSQSAQHF	TGTGCCAGCAGCCCCATGCTTTGGTCCTCTCAATCGGCCCAGCATTTT
TRBJ2-1	-	TRBD2	TRBV9	CASSVAGLAGGNRPNEQFF	TGTGCCAGCAGCGTAGCTGGACTAGCGGGAGGCAACCGTCCCAATGAGCAGTTCTTC
TRBJ2-7	-	TRBD2	TRBV29-1	CSVQAGASHYEQYF	TGCAGCGTCCAAGCGGGAGCCTCCCACTACGAGCAGTACTTC
TRBJ2-1	-	-	TRBV20-1	CSAANLRRPPYNEQFF	TGCAGTGCCGCGAATTTAAGGCGTCCCCCTTACAATGAGCAGTTCTTC
TRBJ2-5	-	-	TRBV19	CASSRTEYQETQYF	TGTGCCAGTAGTCGGACCGAGTACCAAGAGACCCAGTACTTC
TRBJ2-7	-	TRBD2	TRBV6-5	CASSRQIAGSYEQYF	TGTGCCAGCAGTCGTCAAATAGCGGGTTCCTACGAGCAGTACTTC
TRBJ2-5	-	TRBD2	TRBV12-3/TRBV12-4	CASSFAGALYSGQYF	TGTGCCAGCAGTTTTGCGGGAGCCCTCTACTCGGGCCAGTACTTC
TRBJ1-4	-	TRBD1	TRBV29-1	CSVGGQVNEKLFF	TGCAGCGTTGGGGGACAGGTTAATGAAAAACTGTTTTTT
TRBJ2-1	-	-	TRBV9	CASSVEPAKNEQFF	TGTGCCAGCAGCGTAGAGCCAGCGAAAAATGAGCAGTTCTTC
TRBJ2-7	-	-	TRBV6-2/TRBV6-3	CASNKGQFLSYEQYF	TGTGCCAGCAATAAGGGACAATTCCTTTCCTACGAGCAGTACTTC
TRBJ2-1	-	-	TRBV30	CAWSVRGHEQFF	TGTGCCTGGAGTGTACGGGGTCATGAGCAGTTCTTC
TRBJ1-2	-	-	TRBV4-1	CASSPGGAADYGYTF	TGCGCCAGCAGCCCCGGAGGGGCTGCTGACTATGGCTACACCTTC
TRBJ2-3	-	-	TRBV11-2	CASSLVQGADTQYF	TGTGCCAGCAGCTTAGTTCAGGGAGCAGATACGCAGTATTTT
TRBJ2-1	once	-	TRBV29-1	CSVGPHYSYNEQFF	TGCAGCGTTGGTCCCCACTACTCCTACAATGAGCAGTTCTTC
TRBJ1-1	-	-	TRBV9	CASARGLNTEAFF	TGTGCCAGCGCCAGAGGACTGAACACTGAAGCTTTCTTT
TRBJ1-1	-	-	TRBV3-1	CASSPDNLNTEAFF	TGTGCCAGCAGCCCGGACAATCTGAACACTGAAGCTTTCTTT
TRBJ1-4	once	-	TRBV19	CASSIRGNEKLFF	TGTGCCAGTAGTATACGGGGTAATGAAAAACTGTTTTTT
TRBJ2-7	-	TRBD2	TRBV3-1	CASSQSGTSGSKYF	TGTGCCAGCAGCCAATCGGGGACTAGCGGGTCGAAGTACTTC
TRBJ1-2	-	TRBD1	TRBV14	CASSLSGTGLSGYTF	TGTGCCAGCAGCCTTTCGGGGACAGGCTTAAGTGGCTACACCTTC
TRBJ2-1	-	-	TRBV29-1	CSVGFPRRYNEQFF	TGCAGCGTCGGATTCCCCCGGAGATACAATGAGCAGTTCTTC
TRBJ2-2	-	-	TRBV19	CASSIVGSTGELFF	TGTGCCAGTAGTATAGTCGGTAGCACCGGGGAGCTGTTTTTT
TRBJ1-4	-	-	TRBV7-9	CASSPGPRSEKLFF	TGTGCCAGCAGCCCCGGACCGCGGAGTGAAAAACTGTTTTTT
TRBJ2-5	-	TRBD2	TRBV30	CATEAGARETQYF	TGTGCCACCGAAGCGGGAGCTCGGGAGACCCAGTACTTC
TRBJ1-1	-	-	TRBV6-2/TRBV6-3	CASRMTGTEAFF	TGTGCCAGCAGGATGACAGGCACTGAAGCTTTCTTT
TRBJ1-1	-	-	TRBV2	CASSEETRTEAFF	TGTGCCAGCAGTGAGGAGACAAGAACTGAAGCTTTCTTT
TRBJ2-1	-	-	TRBV19	CASSRGRGIGEQFF	TGTGCCAGTAGTAGGGGGAGAGGGATCGGTGAGCAGTTCTTC
TRBJ2-2	-	-	TRBV4-1	CASSQPFGNTGELFF	TGCGCCAGCAGCCAACCATTCGGGAACACCGGGGAGCTGTTTTTT
TRBJ2-3	once	-	TRBV29-1	CSVVRRGADTQYF	TGCAGCGTTGTCCGGCGGGGCGCAGATACGCAGTATTTT
TRBJ1-5	-	-	TRBV28	CASITGGGNQPQHF	TGTGCCAGCATCACCGGCGGAGGGAATCAGCCCCAGCATTTT
TRBJ2-7	-	TRBD1	TRBV30	CAWNSDRVHNEQYF	TGTGCCTGGAATTCGGACAGGGTGCACAACGAGCAGTACTTC
TRBJ1-1	-	TRBD1	TRBV20-1	CSAKDRETEAFF	TGCAGTGCCAAAGACAGGGAGACTGAAGCTTTCTTT
TRBJ1-4	-	TRBD1	TRBV12-3/TRBV12-4	CASSFPLGQSYEKLFF	TGTGCCAGCAGTTTTCCACTGGGACAGTCTTATGAAAAACTGTTTTTT
TRBJ2-5	-	-	TRBV5-6	CASSSTMTETQYF	TGTGCCAGCAGCTCGACTATGACAGAGACCCAGTACTTC
TRBJ1-1	-	-	TRBV4-3	CASSQVSGGLVEAFF	TGCGCCAGCAGCCAAGTATCCGGGGGATTGGTTGAAGCTTTCTTT
TRBJ2-1	-	-	TRBV27	CASSPEGRYNEQFF	TGTGCCAGCAGTCCGGAGGGGAGATACAATGAGCAGTTCTTC
TRBJ2-1	-	TRBD2	TRBV7-3	CASSLRLAGVQGQFF	TGTGCCAGCAGCTTAAGGCTAGCGGGAGTACAGGGGCAGTTCTTC
TRBJ2-7	-	TRBD1	TRBV5-1	CATRAGTGAAEQYF	TGCGCCACGCGAGCCGGGACAGGGGCCGCCGAGCAGTACTTC
TRBJ1-1	once	-	TRBV24-1	CATSDPMNTEAFF	TGTGCCACCAGTGACCCTATGAACACTGAAGCTTTCTTT
TRBJ2-3	-	TRBD2	TRBV28	CASTRGGRDTQYF	TGTGCCAGCACTCGGGGGGGGCGGGATACGCAGTATTTT
TRBJ2-7	-	TRBD1	TRBV15	CATSRVRTGAFYEQYF	TGTGCCACCAGCAGAGTGAGGACAGGGGCGTTCTACGAGCAGTACTTC
TRBJ1-5	-	-	TRBV19	CASSMAQGNQPQHF	TGTGCCAGTAGTATGGCGCAGGGTAATCAGCCCCAGCATTTT
TRBJ2-3	once	-	TRBV20-1	CSAPDQRLQYF	TGCAGTGCCCCGGACCAGCGTCTGCAGTATTTT
TRBJ1-1	few	-	TRBV20-1	CSAKDPNTEAFF	TGCAGTGCTAAAGATCCGAACACTGAAGCTTTCTTT
TRBJ2-3	-	-	TRBV10-3	CAIRLSGKEQGSDTQYF	TGTGCCATCCGTCTCAGCGGGAAGGAGCAGGGGTCAGATACGCAGTATTTT
TRBJ2-2	-	-	TRBV2	CASSGRGIGELFF	TGTGCCAGCAGTGGCAGGGGCATCGGGGAGCTGTTTTTT
TRBJ2-5	-	TRBD1	TRBV3-1	CASSQGRDRGSETQYF	TGTGCCAGCAGCCAAGGACGGGACAGGGGGTCAGAGACCCAGTACTTC